This TCR beta chain was sequenced for a study of cytomegalovirus exposure and HLA in healthy donors. Background on the study: The same platform used for the roughly 610 first-cohort repertoires was also used for the 120 or so validation repertoires, as a later analysis reported. Findings and caveats of the study: Cytomegalovirus status, reportedly, was diagnosed with high specificity and sensitivity by the classifier. According to a later analysis, TCR clusters from the first cohort tended to co-occur in the roughly 110 validation repertoires. Researchers catalogued some 160 TCR beta chains as cytomegalovirus-associated.

The CDR3 sequence is 15 residues long. V shed 2 bases and J shed 1 base, with 10 bases lying between them. Germline CDR1 SGHRS, CDR2 YFSETQ. As regards this clone: The antigen is undetermined.

Some clones are missing from TCRdb's copy, which holds only in-frame ones; the method was immunoSEQ multiplex PCR. This table holds 150,000 or so clones, 80% to 90% found once. This TCR came from a man younger than 35 in good health and CMV-seropositive. Material for sequencing was PBMCs. The J gene is TRBJ1-5, the V gene TRBV5-1; tentative D call: TRBD1 (5 bases). The CDR3 DNA follows: TGCGCCAGCAGCTTTGGGGGGATCAGCAATCAGCCCCAGCATTTT. This gives the protein CASSFGGISNQPQHF.